Many counts were recorded for the clone carrying this TCR beta chain. This record comes from a study of identical twins. This CDR3 is 12 amino acids long. Trimming removed 4 bases from V and 8 bases from J, with 9 bases in between. Germline V lookup: CDR1 MNHEY, CDR2 SVGEGT. TCRdb fed the 5' RACE reads into MiXCR, producing one record per CDR3 protein. Of approximately 670,000 distinct CDR3 sequences listed, roughly 6% are singletons. The chain is built from TRBV6-2 or TRBV6-3 and TRBJ2-1; D may be TRBD2 (5 bases). The receptor was derived from a man younger than 35 in good health. The sample was naive T cells sorted from blood. The CDR3 spells CASSSEGYEQFF. Here the CDR3 DNA reads TGTGCCAGCAGTTCAGAGGGCTATGAGCAGTTCTTC.